Sequencing of this T cell receptor beta chain was carried out in a study of T cells after yellow fever vaccination. TCRdb fed the 5' RACE reads into MiXCR, producing one record per CDR3 protein. Of more than 90,000 distinct CDR3 sequences in the sample, about 7% were seen once. Study-level findings and limits: Abundant clonotypes from the bulk population could get into FACS-sorted repertoires as contaminants.

This clonotype was detected only a few times. The target antigen is unknown. This CDR3 is 12 amino acids long. Germline V lookup: CDR1 SQVTM, CDR2 ANQGSEA. The trim removed 5 bases at V and 3 bases at J, leaving 3 bases unmatched. The rearrangement links TRBV29-1 to TRBJ1-1, with TRBD1 identical over 7 bases. The source of this sequence is a man aged 18 to 29 who received the YFV17D yellow fever vaccine. Source: CD4+ T cells sorted from PBMCs, taken approximately 40 days after the first yellow fever vaccination. CDR3 coding DNA: TGCAGCGTTTGCCAGGGGGACACTGAAGCTTTCTTT. This gives the protein CSVCQGDTEAFF.